This is a list of T cell receptor beta chains from one sample in a study of blood T cell repertoires in COVID-19. TCRdb keeps only in-frame clones here, not all; method: immunoSEQ multiplex PCR. The table lists 350,000 to 450,000 clones, around 87% of them singletons. Sequenced material: peripheral blood. The receptor set was obtained from a human donor in a cohort sampled during active COVID-19. CDR3s include the opening cysteine and the closing phenylalanine or tryptophan. D genes are given only for firm matches. A clone size is listed for some rows: how often the clone was seen (once, few, many), or a class if it is expanded.

V gene,D gene,clone size,J gene,CDR3 DNA,CDR3 protein
TRBV5-1,NA,NA,TRBJ2-5,TGCGCCAGCAGCTTCGACACCCCCTTCCAAGAGACCCAGTACTTC,CASSFDTPFQETQYF
TRBV6-4,NA,NA,TRBJ1-5,TGTGCCAGCAGTGTATGGGGGCATGGCAATCAGCCCCAGCATTTT,CASSVWGHGNQPQHF
TRBV9,TRBD1,NA,TRBJ2-7,TGTGCCAGCAGCGAGGGCAGGGGGAGAGCCTACGAGCAGTACTTC,CASSEGRGRAYEQYF
TRBV29-1,NA,NA,TRBJ1-4,TGCAGCGTTGTTAGAGAAAAACTGTTTTTT,CSVVREKLFF
TRBV5-1,NA,NA,TRBJ1-6,TGCGCCAGCAGCCCGGAGAGCGGCTCCTATAATTCACCCCTCCACTTT,CASSPESGSYNSPLHF
TRBV19,NA,NA,TRBJ1-1,TGTGCCAGTAGTACCCTAGGGGTCAACACTGAAGCTTTCTTT,CASSTLGVNTEAFF
TRBV3-1/TRBV3-2,TRBD1,NA,TRBJ1-4,TGTGCCAGTCTAAACACAGGGGGGACAAAACTGTTTTTT,CASLNTGGTKLFF
TRBV19,NA,NA,TRBJ2-6,TGTGCCACCGCGGCCCTCTCTGGGGCCAACGTCCTGACTTTC,CATAALSGANVLTF
TRBV25-1,TRBD1,NA,TRBJ1-4,TGTGCCAGCAGTGACAGGGGGCCGGATGAAAAACTGTTTTTT,CASSDRGPDEKLFF
TRBV28,TRBD1,NA,TRBJ2-7,TGTGCCAGCAGTTCCATACCGGGGGGGGACAGGGGAAACTACGAGCAGTACTTC,CASSSIPGGDRGNYEQYF
TRBV6-6,TRBD1,NA,TRBJ1-1,TGTGCCAGCAGTTCAACGACAGGGGGGAACACTGAAGCTTTCTTT,CASSSTTGGNTEAFF
TRBV19,NA,NA,TRBJ1-5,TGTGCCAGTAGTGCGCAAGTCAATCAGCCCCAGCATTTT,CASSAQVNQPQHF
TRBV27,TRBD2,once,TRBJ2-7,TGTGCCAGCAGTTTTAGCGGGAGCTCCTACGAGCAGTACTTC,CASSFSGSSYEQYF
TRBV3-1/TRBV3-2,NA,NA,TRBJ2-7,TGTGCCAGCAGCCAAGGAAAGCAACTCTACGAGCAGTACTTC,CASSQGKQLYEQYF